Listed here are 15 T cell receptor beta chains from one sample, sequenced in a study of cytomegalovirus exposure and HLA in healthy donors. PCR used 60 Vbeta primers and 13 Jbeta primers. Sequencing used immunoSEQ multiplex PCR; TCRdb keeps in-frame clones, though not all of them. Of 100,000 to 120,000 clones listed, 76% are singletons. Sequencing was carried out using PBMCs. Source of these receptors: a man between 40 and 49 years old in good health and CMV-seropositive.

The V gene is TRBV7-6, the J gene TRBJ1-1; unclear D gene. CDR3 length: 12 amino acids. V lost 3 bases and J 6 bases, leaving 8 bases between the germline ends. From germline, CDR1 is SGHVS and CDR2 FNYEAQ. CDR3 sequence: CASSFPSPEAFF. CDR3 coding DNA: TGTGCCAGCAGCTTTCCGAGTCCTGAAGCTTTCTTT.

V gene TRBV19 combines with J gene TRBJ2-1; D gene unclear. V dropped 5 bases and J dropped 4 bases, with 6 bases sitting between them. Germline CDR1 is LNHDA and CDR2 is SQIVND (reference sequence). The CDR3 has 12 amino acids. CDR3 protein: CASSGPYNEQFF. The CDR3 bases are TGTGCCAGTAGTGGGCCTTACAATGAGCAGTTCTTC.

The rearrangement links TRBV7-2 to TRBJ2-1; D perhaps matches TRBD1 (6 bases). The CDR3 covers 16 residues. Looked up from germline, CDR1 is SGHTA and CDR2 is FQGNSA. Trimming stripped 5 bases from V and 0 bases from J, with 14 bases between. The CDR3 loop reads CASSPPGDSSYNEQFF. The CDR3 coding sequence is TGTGCCAGCAGCCCCCCAGGGGATAGCTCCTACAATGAGCAGTTCTTC. Filled out from reference TRBV7-2 and TRBJ2-1, the complete variable domain reads GAGVSQSPSNKVTEKGKDVELRCDPISGHTALYWYRQSLGQGLEFLIYFQGNSAPDKSGLPSDRFSAERTGGSVSTLTIQRTQQEDSAVYLCASSPPGDSSYNEQFFGPGTRLTVL.

The chain couples TRBV18 to TRBJ2-5, with 10 bases identical to TRBD1. The end of the DNA is better explained by TRBJ2-7, so the J call may be wrong. CDR1 KGHSH and CDR2 LQKENI come from the germline V gene. This CDR3 has 15 amino acids. CDR3 in amino acids: CASSTGQGITYEQYF. The DNA of the CDR3 is TGTGCCAGCTCAACGGGACAGGGGATAACCTACGAGCAGTACTTC.

In nucleotides, the CDR3 is TGTGCCAGTAGTATCTCCCAGGGGAAAGACTACACCTTC. Its translation is CASSISQGKDYTF. V gene TRBV19 combines with J gene TRBJ1-2, with D possibly being TRBD1 (6 bases). The CDR3 is 13 residues long. Germline CDR1 LNHDA, CDR2 SQIVND (reference sequence). V lost 3 bases to trimming and J lost 10 bases, with 15 bases between them.

The chain carries TRBV5-5 and TRBJ1-1; 9 bases agree with TRBD1. The CDR3 runs 14 residues. With V trimmed by 6 bases and J by 5 bases, 8 bases remained unmatched. Germline CDR1 reads SGHKS; CDR2 reads YYEKEE (reference sequence). In DNA form, the CDR3 reads TGTGCCAGCACCAGAGACAGGGGGAATACTGAAGCTTTCTTT. Protein: CASTRDRGNTEAFF.

The V and J genes are TRBV9 and TRBJ2-2; 10 positions match TRBD2. Trimming took 4 bases from V and 4 from J; bases not matched to a gene: 16. The CDR3 spans 19 residues. From germline, CDR1 is SGDLS and CDR2 YYNGEE. The CDR3: CASSPRLAGTPTSTGELFF. CDR3 sequence (DNA): TGTGCCAGCAGCCCCCGACTAGCGGGTACTCCCACGAGCACCGGGGAGCTGTTTTTT.

The chain couples TRBV4-3 to TRBJ2-1, with D perhaps matching TRBD2 (6 bases). V was clipped by 0 bases and J by 5 bases, with 17 bases between them. The CDR3 totals 17 residues. The germline CDR1 and CDR2 sequences are LGHNA and YSLEER. The CDR3 nucleotides read TGCGCCAGCAGCCAAGATTTAGGAGGGCTCTCGAACAATGAGCAGTTCTTC. Residues: CASSQDLGGLSNNEQFF.

The V call is TRBV2, the J call TRBJ1-1, with 7 bases fitting TRBD1. CDR1 is SNHLY and CDR2 is FYNNEI in the germline V gene. CDR3 length: 12 residues. V was pared by 3 bases and J by 10 bases, with 5 bases of the junction left unmatched. The CDR3 coding sequence is TGTGCCAGCAGTGATGACACAGGGGTAGCTTTCTTT. The encoded protein is CASSDDTGVAFF.

This chain uses TRBV28 with TRBJ2-4, with 9 bases identical to TRBD1. The CDR3 has 16 amino acids. The germline CDR1 and CDR2 sequences are MDHEN and SYDVKM. V trimming: 3 bases; J trimming: 4 bases; junction bases outside the gene matches: 7. The CDR3 DNA is TGTGCCAGCAGTTTTGCGGGGACAGGGTCGAAAAACATTCAGTACTTC. It yields the protein CASSFAGTGSKNIQYF.

The chain couples TRBV29-1 to TRBJ2-2, with D possibly matching TRBD1 (6 bases). Trimming removed 6 bases from V and 8 bases from J, with 16 bases in between. The germline CDR1 and CDR2 sequences are SQVTM and ANQGSEA. The CDR3 runs 13 residues. The CDR3 DNA sequence: TGCAGCGTGGTCCGGGACACCAAGGGGGAGCTGTTTTTT. Translated: CSVVRDTKGELFF.

The gene calls are TRBV20-1 and TRBJ1-1; TRBD1 agrees at 8 bases. CDR3 length: 11 residues. The germline gives CDR1 DFQATT, CDR2 SNEGSKA (reference sequence). The CDR3 nucleotides read TGCAGCTTCCAGGGGGCCACTGAAGCTTTCTTT. Amino acid sequence: CSFQGATEAFF.

The rearrangement uses TRBV2 and TRBJ2-1, with 8 positions matching TRBD2. Germline loops: CDR1 SNHLY, CDR2 FYNNEI. The CDR3 has 17 residues. V was pared by 1 base and J by 8 bases, with 13 bases of the junction left unmatched. The CDR3 loop is CASSEGTLGLVVDEQFF. The CDR3 bases are TGTGCCAGCAGTGAAGGAACCTTGGGACTAGTTGTGGATGAGCAGTTCTTC.

V usage is TRBV9 and J usage is TRBJ1-3; 8 bases align to TRBD1. Looked up from germline, CDR1 is SGDLS and CDR2 is YYNGEE. V shed 0 bases, J shed 0 bases, and the junction held 2 bases outside the gene matches. The CDR3 extends over 16 amino acids. CDR3 loop: CASSVGTGLSGNTIYF. Written as DNA, the CDR3 is TGTGCCAGCAGCGTAGGGACAGGGCTCTCTGGAAACACCATATATTTT.

The V and J genes are TRBV30 and TRBJ2-5; D is uncertain. Per the germline V gene, CDR1 is GTSNPN and CDR2 is SVGIG (reference sequence). The CDR3 runs to 11 residues. Trimming took 3 bases from V and 11 from J, leaving 13 bases between them. CDR3 residues: CAWRSSVEQYF. The CDR3, as DNA: TGTGCCTGGAGAAGCTCCGTGGAGCAGTACTTC. Drawing the rest from reference TRBV30 and TRBJ2-5, the complete variable domain is SQTIHQWPATLVQPVGSPLSLECTVEGTSNPNLYWYRQAAGRGLQLLFYSVGIGQISSEVPQNLSASRPQDRQFILSSKKLLLSDSGFYLCAWRSSVEQYFGPGTRLLVL.